This T cell receptor (beta chain) is from a study of CD8+CD57+ T cells in acquired aplastic anemia. Study results and caveats: It was found that some 31 CD8+ CDR3 sequences were shared between patients and controls.

Genomic DNA acted as the template from which TCR beta VDJ combination and CDR3 sequence profiling were carried out. TCRdb ran MiXCR on the reads and lists one entry per CDR3 protein. The sample holds 150,000 to 200,000 distinct CDR3 sequences, 40% to 50% seen once. Germline V CDR1 and CDR2: SGHAT, FQNNGV. The CDR3 covers 13 residues. V lost 1 base, J lost 4 bases, and 7 bases lay in between. On this clonotype: The antigen remains unidentified.

Patients selected for sequencing had displayed CD8+CD57+ cell expansion by flow cytometry. This chain uses TRBV11-2 with TRBJ2-5; D uncertain. This clonotype was obtained from a human donor with aplastic anemia. Sample: sorted CD4+, CD8+, or CD8+CD57+ T cells (not recorded which) from PBMCs. CDR3 amino acids: CASSLGWGETQYF. CDR3 coding DNA: TGTGCCAGCAGCTTAGGTTGGGGAGAGACCCAGTACTTC.